This TCR beta chain appears in the sequencing data of a study of blood T cell repertoires in COVID-19. Study context: COVID-19 samples from acute and convalescent phases originated in the United States, Italy and Spain. PBMCs, B-cell-depleted T cells, or T cells were the source of the cDNA or gDNA that made up the material.

In the original analysis: Reference gene primer amplification gave estimated nucleated cell counts. Measured with immunoSEQ multiplex PCR; TCRdb has only the in-frame clones, and not every one. V and J calls and clone size are given by that table; D and trimming were obtained from the DNA. The table includes 250,000 to 300,000 clones, about nine tenths detected once. V lost 5 bases to trimming and J lost 2 bases; unmatched junction nucleotides: 1. Looked up from germline, CDR1 is SGHRS and CDR2 is YFSETQ. The CDR3 length is 12 residues. Sequencing was performed on peripheral blood. The rearrangement joins TRBV5-1 to TRBJ2-7; 7 positions agree with TRBD1. This TCR was recovered from a man between 50 and 59 years old with acute or convalescent COVID-19. The CDR3: CASRTGAYEQYF. The CDR3, as DNA: TGCGCCAGCAGAACAGGGGCCTACGAGCAGTACTTC.